This T cell receptor (beta chain) was documented in a study of Graves' ophthalmopathy and Graves' hyperthyroidism. The V gene's germline CDR1 is SQVTM and CDR2 ANQGSEA. This CDR3 has 12 residues. J gave up 9 bases and V 5 bases, and 4 bases lay outside the gene matches. In this sample, this clonotype turned up a few times. Out of about 9.6 ml of fresh peripheral blood, PBMCs were obtained. The authors amplified TCR beta CDR3 regions, and they did so from RNA transcripts for repertoire sequencing. HTBI-primed RT-PCR formed the first round, and a multiplex PCR formed the second. Via MiXCR, TCRdb re-called the multiplex PCR reads, giving one row per CDR3 protein. The sample yields hundreds of thousands of distinct CDR3 sequences, 40% to 50% seen once.

The sequencing input was peripheral blood. The chain is built from TRBV29-1 and TRBJ2-5, with TRBD2 matching 12 bases. The receptor's source is an adult man with Graves' ophthalmopathy. The chain's CDR3 is CSVTSGRSPQYF. The CDR3 coding sequence is TGCAGCGTTACTAGCGGGAGGTCTCCCCAGTACTTC.